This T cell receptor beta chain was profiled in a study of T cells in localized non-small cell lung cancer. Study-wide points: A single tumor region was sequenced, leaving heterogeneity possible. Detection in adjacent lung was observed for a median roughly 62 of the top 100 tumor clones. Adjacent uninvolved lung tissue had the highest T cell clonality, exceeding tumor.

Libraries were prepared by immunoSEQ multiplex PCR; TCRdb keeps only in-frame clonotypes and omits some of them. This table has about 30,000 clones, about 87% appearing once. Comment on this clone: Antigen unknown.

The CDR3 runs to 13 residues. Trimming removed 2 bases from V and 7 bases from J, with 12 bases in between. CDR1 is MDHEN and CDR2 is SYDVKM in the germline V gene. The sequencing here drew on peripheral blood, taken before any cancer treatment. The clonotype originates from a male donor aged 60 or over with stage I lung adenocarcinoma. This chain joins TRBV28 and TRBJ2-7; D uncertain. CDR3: CASSLRTPGEQYF. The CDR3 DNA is TGTGCCAGCAGTTTAAGGACCCCTGGAGAGCAGTACTTC.